The sequence of this T cell receptor (beta chain) was determined in a study of beta chain features in type 1 diabetes (dated by TCRdb to the late 2010s). At the level of the whole study: No differences in mean age, gender distribution, total cell number or subset yield were found between patients and healthy donors. A total of about 99,000,000 sorted cells were examined across all samples, and RNA yield correlated strongly with the number of cells per subset. In the study, recently diagnosed type 1 diabetes patients and matched healthy donors were compared on the TCRB repertoires of their sorted circulating CD4+ T cell subsets. Naive and central memory subsets were obtained from all 30 or so donors, but regulatory and stem cell-like memory subsets were isolated from only 8 patients and roughly eight healthy donors. The paper as a whole reports these results and caveats: Shorter templates might have been favored by PCR, but patient and control samples were amplified and corrected together, so both groups would have been affected equally by any skew. In all four CD4+ subsets, TCRB CDR3 length was moderately but significantly shorter in type 1 diabetes patients. Sequencing cDNA rather than genomic DNA could over-represent highly expressing activated cells, although activation and CD3 levels did not differ between groups. Fewer insertions and more nucleotide deletions at VDJ recombination sites were observed in patients with type 1 diabetes, implying thymic rearrangement abnormalities. HLA sub-analyses involved small numbers of individuals, so any influence of HLA type on TCRB rearrangement remained unresolved. The naive, central memory and regulatory TCRB repertoires appeared to resemble one another more closely among patients than among healthy donors.

The High Capacity cDNA Reverse Transcription Kit was used to reverse transcribe all of the isolated RNA, meaning that expressed TCRB transcripts were what got sequenced. Naive, central memory and regulatory T cell samples underwent deep immunoSEQ sequencing, averaging around 3.7 million total reads per sample. After sorted cells were lysed in RLT buffer, RNA was extracted with DNase-treated RNeasy Micro or Mini kits, with the choice depending on cell number. To prevent cross-contamination, each cell subset was processed individually, whereas patient and healthy donor samples were processed jointly. Using the immunoSEQ multiplex PCR, TCRB sequences were amplified from cDNA into 87-bp fragments spanning the CDR3 region. Amplicons were sequenced on the Illumina HiSeq platform. The paper's processing steps were these. Synthetic template baselines were used to correct PCR bias computationally, reads within Hamming distance 2 were collapsed, and singletons that could not be merged were discarded. Reads were aligned to IMGT to assign V, D and J genes, CDR3 length, and insertions or deletions at six rearrangement sites. Clonotype counts were normalized to sorted cell number within each subset before computing true diversity and Gini coefficients with the tcR R package. Repertoire sharing was quantified using the overlap coefficient calculated on TCRB nucleotide sequences. Out-of-frame TCRB sequences from naive cells were analyzed as a proxy for the pre-selection repertoire. TCRdb re-hosts the immuneACCESS table, in-frame sequences only. Its copies lack some clones; in the studies checked, an unresolved V gene accounts for under half of them, and the cause for the rest is not known. V and J calls plus clone size are reproduced from that table; the DNA served to infer D and trimming. In all, the sample holds 200,000 to 250,000 clones, and roughly 14% of those were seen once. The leading ten clones occupy about 0.018% of the sample.

From each donor, a single peripheral blood sample of approximately 110 mL on average was drawn into heparinised tubes. Using a panel that included CD45RO, CCR7, CD25, CD127, CD95 and CD27, naive, central memory, regulatory and stem cell-like memory CD4+ T cells were sorted on a BD FACSAria II. A purity above 98% was achieved for all sorted populations. PBMCs were separated immediately by Lymphoprep density gradient centrifugation and were stained directly, without being cultured. Samples were stained and sorted in pairs, with one healthy donor and one patient per experiment, so that batch effects were minimized. Of note for this clone: Its antigen specificity is not known. Within one base of it there is no much larger clone, and no base qualities were kept.

V ends up 5 bases short and J 3 bases short, with an unmatched junction base count of 7. The CDR3 sequence holds 15 residues, the cysteine and phenylalanine included. This entry keeps only the CDR3 DNA: 45 bases, framed from base 1. From a lookup of the germline V gene (reference sequence), CDR1 and CDR2 are SEHNR and FQNEAQ. The sample was naive CD4+ T cells from blood. Interpreted using the paper, the cell subset or site label stands for: true naive CD4+ T cells. The source of this sequence is a man aged 30 to 39 with type 1 diabetes. This chain joins TRBV7-9 to TRBJ2-3; 8 junctional bases match TRBD1. The DNA sequence is TGTGCCAGCAGCCAAGGACAGGGATTTACAGATACGCAGTATTTT. This translates into CASSQGQGFTDTQYF.